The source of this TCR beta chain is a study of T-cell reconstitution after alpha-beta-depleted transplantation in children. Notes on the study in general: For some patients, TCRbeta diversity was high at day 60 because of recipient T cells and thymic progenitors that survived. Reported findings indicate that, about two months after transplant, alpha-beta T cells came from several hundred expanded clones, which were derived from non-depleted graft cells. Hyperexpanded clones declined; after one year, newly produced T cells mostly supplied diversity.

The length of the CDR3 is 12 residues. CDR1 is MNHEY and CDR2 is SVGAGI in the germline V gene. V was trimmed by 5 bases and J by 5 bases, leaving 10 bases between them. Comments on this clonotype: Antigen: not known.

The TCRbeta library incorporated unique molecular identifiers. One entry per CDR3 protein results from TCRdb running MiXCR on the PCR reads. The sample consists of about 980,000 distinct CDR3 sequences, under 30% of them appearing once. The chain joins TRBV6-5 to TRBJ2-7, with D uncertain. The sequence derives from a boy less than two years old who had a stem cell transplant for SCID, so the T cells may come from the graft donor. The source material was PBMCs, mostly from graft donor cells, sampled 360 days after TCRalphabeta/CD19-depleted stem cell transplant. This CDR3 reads CASSPTHNEQYF. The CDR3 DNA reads TGTGCCAGCAGTCCAACACACAACGAGCAGTACTTC.